The clone carrying this TCR beta chain was seen a few times. Authors' methods: Amplifying reference gene primers gave estimates of nucleated cell counts. Only in-frame clones appear in the TCRdb table, and some are missing; sequencing was by immunoSEQ multiplex PCR. For V, J and clone size, that table is used; D and trimming come from the DNA. The sample shows 150,000 to 200,000 clones, about 86% of them seen only once. From germline, CDR1 is MGHRA and CDR2 YSYEKL. The CDR3 has 13 residues. V was pared by 0 bases and J by 3 bases, with 3 bases between. The data stem from a study of blood T cell repertoires in COVID-19. For the study at large: COVID-19 samples, acute and convalescent, were from the United States, Italy and Spain. The cDNA or gDNA used as material had been derived from T cells, B-cell-depleted T cells, or PBMCs.

Followed longitudinally, the Seattle patients had been enrolled during active infection. This clonotype was obtained from a woman between 55 and 75 years old with COVID-19, enrolled during active disease. The sample consisted of peripheral blood. This chain links TRBV4-1 with TRBJ1-5; D call uncertain. Here the CDR3 reads CASSQDLNQPQHF. CDR3 nucleotide sequence: TGCGCCAGCAGCCAAGACCTCAATCAGCCCCAGCATTTT.